This T cell receptor (beta chain) was sequenced in a study of blood T cell repertoires in COVID-19. This clone was detected only once. The repertoire was sequenced with immunoSEQ multiplex PCR; TCRdb's copy has only in-frame clones and lacks some. The data hold about 320,000 clones, with about 90% observed a single time. The germline V gene encodes CDR1 SGHDT and CDR2 YYEEEE. Trimming removed 0 bases at V and 8 bases at J, with 12 bases between. The CDR3 extends over 15 amino acids. The specimen sequenced was PBMCs or T cells enriched from blood (not recorded which). This sequence joins TRBV5-6 and TRBJ1-6, with D maybe TRBD1 (5 bases). This TCR was sampled from a man younger than 45 who had recovered from COVID-19. The CDR3 protein is CASSLVGGLDSPLHF. The CDR3 DNA sequence: TGTGCCAGCAGCTTGGTGGGGGGGTTGGATTCACCCCTCCACTTT.